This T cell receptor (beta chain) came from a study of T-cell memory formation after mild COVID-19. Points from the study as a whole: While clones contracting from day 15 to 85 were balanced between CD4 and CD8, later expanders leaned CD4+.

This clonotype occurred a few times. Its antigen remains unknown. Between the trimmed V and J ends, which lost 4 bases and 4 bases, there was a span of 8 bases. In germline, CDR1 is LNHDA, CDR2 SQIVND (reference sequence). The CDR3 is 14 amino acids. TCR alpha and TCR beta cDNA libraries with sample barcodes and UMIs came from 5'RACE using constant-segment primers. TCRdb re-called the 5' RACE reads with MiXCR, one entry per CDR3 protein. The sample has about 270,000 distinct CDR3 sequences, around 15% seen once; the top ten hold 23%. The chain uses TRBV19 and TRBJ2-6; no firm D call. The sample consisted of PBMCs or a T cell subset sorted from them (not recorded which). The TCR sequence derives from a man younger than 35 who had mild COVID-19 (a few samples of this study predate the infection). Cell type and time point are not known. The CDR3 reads CASSKVAGANVLTF. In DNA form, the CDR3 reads TGTGCCAGTAGTAAGGTGGCCGGGGCCAACGTCCTGACTTTC.